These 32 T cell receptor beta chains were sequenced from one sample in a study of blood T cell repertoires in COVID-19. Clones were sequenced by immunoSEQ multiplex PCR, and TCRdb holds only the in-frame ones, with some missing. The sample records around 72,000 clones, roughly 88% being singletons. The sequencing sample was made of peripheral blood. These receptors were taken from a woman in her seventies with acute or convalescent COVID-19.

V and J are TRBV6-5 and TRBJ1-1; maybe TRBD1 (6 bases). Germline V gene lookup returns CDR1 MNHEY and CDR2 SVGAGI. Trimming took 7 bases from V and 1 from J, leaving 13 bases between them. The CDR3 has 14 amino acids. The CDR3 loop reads CASTRTATNTEAFF. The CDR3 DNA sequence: TGTGCCAGCACACGGACAGCCACGAACACTGAAGCTTTCTTT.

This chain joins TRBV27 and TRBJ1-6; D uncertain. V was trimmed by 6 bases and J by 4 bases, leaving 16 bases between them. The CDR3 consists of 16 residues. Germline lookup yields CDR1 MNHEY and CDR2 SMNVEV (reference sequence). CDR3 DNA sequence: TGTGCCAGCAGCCCTTCGAGAGGTTCGTATAATTCACCCCTCCACTTT. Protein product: CASSPSRGSYNSPLHF.

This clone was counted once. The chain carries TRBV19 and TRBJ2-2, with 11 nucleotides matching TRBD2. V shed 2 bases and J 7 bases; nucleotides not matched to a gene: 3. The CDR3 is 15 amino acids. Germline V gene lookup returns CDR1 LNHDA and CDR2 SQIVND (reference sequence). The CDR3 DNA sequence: TGTGCCAGTAGTATAACTAGCGGGAGAGTCGGGGAGCTGTTTTTT. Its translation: CASSITSGRVGELFF.

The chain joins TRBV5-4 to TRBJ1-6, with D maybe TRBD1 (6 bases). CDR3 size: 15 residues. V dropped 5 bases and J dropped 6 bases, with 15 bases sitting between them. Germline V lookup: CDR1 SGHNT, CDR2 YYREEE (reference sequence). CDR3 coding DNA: TGTGCCAGCAGATATCAGGGGACGCCTAATTCACCCCTCCACTTT. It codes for CASRYQGTPNSPLHF.

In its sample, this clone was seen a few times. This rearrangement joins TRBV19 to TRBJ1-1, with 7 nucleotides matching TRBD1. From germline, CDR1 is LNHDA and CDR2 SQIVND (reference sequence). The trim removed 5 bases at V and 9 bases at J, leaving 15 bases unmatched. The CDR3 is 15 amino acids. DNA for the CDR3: TGTGCCAGTAGTCCGGACAGGCAAAGTGGGGTTAAAGCTTTCTTT. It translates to CASSPDRQSGVKAFF.

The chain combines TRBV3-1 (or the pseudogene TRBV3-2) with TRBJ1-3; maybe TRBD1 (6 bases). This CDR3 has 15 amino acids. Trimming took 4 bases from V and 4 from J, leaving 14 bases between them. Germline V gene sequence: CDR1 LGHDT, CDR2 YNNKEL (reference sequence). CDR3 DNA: TGTGCCAGCAGCCCCCTCCCCCAGGGGGGAAACACCATATATTTT. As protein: CASSPLPQGGNTIYF.

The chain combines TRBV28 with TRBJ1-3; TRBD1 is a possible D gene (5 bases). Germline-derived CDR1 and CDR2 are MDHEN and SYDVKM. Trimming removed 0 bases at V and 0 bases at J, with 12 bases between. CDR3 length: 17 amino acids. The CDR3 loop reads CASSLWGREFSGNTIYF. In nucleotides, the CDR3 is TGTGCCAGCAGTTTATGGGGACGGGAGTTCTCTGGAAACACCATATATTTT.

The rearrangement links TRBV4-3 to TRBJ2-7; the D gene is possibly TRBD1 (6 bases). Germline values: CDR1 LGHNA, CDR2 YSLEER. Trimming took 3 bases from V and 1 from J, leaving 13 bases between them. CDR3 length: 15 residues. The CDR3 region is CASSQTGPGSYEQYF. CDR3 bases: TGCGCCAGCAGCCAGACAGGTCCGGGGTCCTACGAGCAGTACTTC.

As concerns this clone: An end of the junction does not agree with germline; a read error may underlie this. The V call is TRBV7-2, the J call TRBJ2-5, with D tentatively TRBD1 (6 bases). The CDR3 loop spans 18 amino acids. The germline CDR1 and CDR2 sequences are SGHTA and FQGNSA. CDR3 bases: TGTGCCAGCACCAGAACACCAAGAGACAGGCCCATTTCCGAGATCCAGTACTTC. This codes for CASTRTPRDRPISEIQYF.

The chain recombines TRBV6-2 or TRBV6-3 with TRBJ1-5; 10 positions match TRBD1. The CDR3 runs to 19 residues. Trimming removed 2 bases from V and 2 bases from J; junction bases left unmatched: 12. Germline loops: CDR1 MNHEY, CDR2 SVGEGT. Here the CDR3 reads CASSYTPGQGPSGNQPQHF. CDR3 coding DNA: TGTGCCAGCAGTTACACGCCGGGACAGGGGCCTTCGGGCAATCAGCCCCAGCATTTT.

The CDR3 region is CSVYDRGRNYGYTF. CDR3 coding DNA: TGCAGCGTCTACGACAGGGGTAGGAACTATGGCTACACCTTC. The chain uses TRBV29-1 and TRBJ1-2, with TRBD1 matching 8 bases. CDR1 is SQVTM, CDR2 ANQGSEA, per germline. V was clipped by 6 bases and J by 2 bases; unmatched bases: 8. The CDR3 has 14 amino acids.

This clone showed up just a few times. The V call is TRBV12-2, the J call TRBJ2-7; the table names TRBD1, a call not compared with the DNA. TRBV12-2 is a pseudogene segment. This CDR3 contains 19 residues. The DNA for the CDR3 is TGTGCAAGTCGCTCGCGCCTCGAAACCGGGACAGAGCCTACCTACGAGCAGTACTTC. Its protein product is CASRSRLETGTEPTYEQYF.

The CDR3 reads CACGPQAQYF. CDR3 nucleotide sequence: TGTGCCTGCGGCCCACAGGCGCAGTACTTC. This chain connects TRBV6-5 to TRBJ2-7; maybe TRBD1 (5 bases). The CDR3 consists of 10 residues. Germline assignment: CDR1 MNHEY and CDR2 SVGAGI. V dropped 11 bases and J dropped 9 bases, with 14 bases sitting between them.

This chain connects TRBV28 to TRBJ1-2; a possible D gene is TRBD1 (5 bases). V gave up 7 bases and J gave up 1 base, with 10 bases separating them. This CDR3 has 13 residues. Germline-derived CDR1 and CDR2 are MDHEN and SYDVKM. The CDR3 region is CASTIQVNYGYTF. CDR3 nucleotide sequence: TGTGCCAGCACCATACAGGTTAACTATGGCTACACCTTC.

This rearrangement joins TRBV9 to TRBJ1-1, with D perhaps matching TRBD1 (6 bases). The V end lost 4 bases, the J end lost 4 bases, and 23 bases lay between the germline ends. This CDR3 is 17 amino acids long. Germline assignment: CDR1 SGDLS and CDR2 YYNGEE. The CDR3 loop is CASSLTGTSTGGTEAFF. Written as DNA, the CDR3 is TGTGCCAGCAGCTTAACCGGGACAAGCACTGGCGGCACTGAAGCTTTCTTT.

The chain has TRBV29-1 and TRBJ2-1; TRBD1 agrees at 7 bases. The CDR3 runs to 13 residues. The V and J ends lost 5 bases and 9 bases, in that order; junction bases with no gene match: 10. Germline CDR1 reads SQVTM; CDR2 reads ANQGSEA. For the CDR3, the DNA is TGCAGCGTTACGACGACAGGGACGGGTGAGCAGTTCTTC. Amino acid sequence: CSVTTTGTGEQFF.

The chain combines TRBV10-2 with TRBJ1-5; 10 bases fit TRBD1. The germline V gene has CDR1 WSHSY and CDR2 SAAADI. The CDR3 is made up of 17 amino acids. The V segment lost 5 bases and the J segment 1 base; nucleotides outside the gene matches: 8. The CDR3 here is CASSSRQGAISNQPQHF. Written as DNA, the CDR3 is TGCGCCAGCAGTTCACGACAGGGGGCTATCAGCAATCAGCCCCAGCATTTT.

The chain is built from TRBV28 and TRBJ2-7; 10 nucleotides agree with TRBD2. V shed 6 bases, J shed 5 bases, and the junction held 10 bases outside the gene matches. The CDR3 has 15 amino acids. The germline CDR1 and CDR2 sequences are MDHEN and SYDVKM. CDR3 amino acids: CASRTRPSGSHEQYF. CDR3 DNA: TGTGCCAGCAGGACCCGCCCTAGCGGGAGTCACGAGCAGTACTTC.

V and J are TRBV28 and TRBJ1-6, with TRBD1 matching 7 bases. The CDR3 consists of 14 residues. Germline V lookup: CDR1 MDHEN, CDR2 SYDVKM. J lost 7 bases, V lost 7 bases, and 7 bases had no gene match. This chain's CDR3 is CASTVNRGNSPLHF. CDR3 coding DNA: TGTGCCAGCACGGTAAACAGGGGAAATTCACCCCTCCACTTT. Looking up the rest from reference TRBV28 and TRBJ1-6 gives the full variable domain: DVKVTQSSRYLVKRTGEKVFLECVQDMDHENMFWYRQDPGLGLRLIYFSYDVKMKEKGDIPEGYSVSREKKERFSLILESASTNQTSMYLCASTVNRGNSPLHFGNGTRLTVT.

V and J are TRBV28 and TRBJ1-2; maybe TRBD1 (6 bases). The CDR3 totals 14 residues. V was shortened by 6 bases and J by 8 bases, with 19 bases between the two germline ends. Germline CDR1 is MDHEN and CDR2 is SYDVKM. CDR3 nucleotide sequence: TGTGCCAGCAGCCCCCCAGGGGCCGCAATAGGCTACACCTTC. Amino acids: CASSPPGAAIGYTF.

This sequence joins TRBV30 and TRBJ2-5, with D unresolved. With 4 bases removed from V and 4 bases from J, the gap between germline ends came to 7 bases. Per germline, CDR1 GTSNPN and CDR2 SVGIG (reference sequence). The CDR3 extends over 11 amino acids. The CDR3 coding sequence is TGTGCCTGGACTCTAGGAGAGACCCAGTACTTC. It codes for CAWTLGETQYF.

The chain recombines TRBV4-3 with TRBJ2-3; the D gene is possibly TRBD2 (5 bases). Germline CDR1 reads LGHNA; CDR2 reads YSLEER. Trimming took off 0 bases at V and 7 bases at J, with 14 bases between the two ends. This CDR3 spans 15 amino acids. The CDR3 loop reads CASSQERSGGHTQYF. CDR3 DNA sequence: TGCGCCAGCAGCCAAGAACGGTCCGGCGGGCATACGCAGTATTTT.

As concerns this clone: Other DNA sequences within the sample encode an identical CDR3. CDR3 residues: CASSASGGLNEKLFF. DNA of the CDR3: TGTGCCAGCAGCGCCTCGGGGGGCCTGAATGAAAAACTGTTTTTT. The rearrangement uses TRBV9 and TRBJ1-4, with D possibly being TRBD1 (6 bases). V lost 3 bases to trimming and J lost 5 bases, with 14 bases between them. The germline V gene encodes CDR1 SGDLS and CDR2 YYNGEE. There are 15 residues in the CDR3.

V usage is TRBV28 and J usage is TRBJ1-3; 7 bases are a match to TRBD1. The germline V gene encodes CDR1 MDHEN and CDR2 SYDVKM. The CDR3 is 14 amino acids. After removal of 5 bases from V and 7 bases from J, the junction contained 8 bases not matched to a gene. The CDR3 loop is CASSPSDRTNTIYF. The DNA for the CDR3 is TGTGCCAGCAGTCCCTCGGACAGGACCAACACCATATATTTT.

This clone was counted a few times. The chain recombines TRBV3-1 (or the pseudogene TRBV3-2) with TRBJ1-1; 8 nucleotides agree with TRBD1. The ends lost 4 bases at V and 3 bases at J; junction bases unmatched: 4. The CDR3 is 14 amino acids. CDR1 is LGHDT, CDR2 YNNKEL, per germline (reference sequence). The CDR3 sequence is CASSRTGSYTEAFF. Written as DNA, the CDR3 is TGTGCCAGCAGCCGGACAGGGTCTTACACTGAAGCTTTCTTT.

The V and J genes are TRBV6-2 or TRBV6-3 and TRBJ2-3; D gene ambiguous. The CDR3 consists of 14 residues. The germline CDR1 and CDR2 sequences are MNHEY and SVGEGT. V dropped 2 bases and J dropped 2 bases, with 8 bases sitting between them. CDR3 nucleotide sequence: TGTGCCAGCAGTTACGGCGGTCCCACAGATACGCAGTATTTT. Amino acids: CASSYGGPTDTQYF.

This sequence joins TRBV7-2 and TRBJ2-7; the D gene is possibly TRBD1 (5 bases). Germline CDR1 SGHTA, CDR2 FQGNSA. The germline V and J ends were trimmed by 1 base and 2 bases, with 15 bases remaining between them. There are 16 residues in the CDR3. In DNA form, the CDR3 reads TGTGCCAGCAGCTTAGATCAGGGCTCACGAGCCTACGAGCAGTACTTC. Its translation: CASSLDQGSRAYEQYF.

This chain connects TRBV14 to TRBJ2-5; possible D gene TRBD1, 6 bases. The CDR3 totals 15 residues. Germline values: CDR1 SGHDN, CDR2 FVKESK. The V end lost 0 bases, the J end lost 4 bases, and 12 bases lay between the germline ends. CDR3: CASSQEQGLVETQYF. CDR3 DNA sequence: TGTGCCAGCAGCCAAGAACAGGGTCTTGTAGAGACCCAGTACTTC.

CDR3 loop: CASSQRRDTIGSQPQHF. The CDR3 DNA sequence: TGTGCCAGCAGCCAAAGACGGGACACCATAGGGAGTCAGCCCCAGCATTTT. V is TRBV7-6 and J is TRBJ1-5, with TRBD1 as a possible D gene (6 bases). Germline CDR1 reads SGHVS; CDR2 reads FNYEAQ. Trimming left V 5 bases short and J 6 bases short, with 23 bases between. CDR3 length equals 17 residues.

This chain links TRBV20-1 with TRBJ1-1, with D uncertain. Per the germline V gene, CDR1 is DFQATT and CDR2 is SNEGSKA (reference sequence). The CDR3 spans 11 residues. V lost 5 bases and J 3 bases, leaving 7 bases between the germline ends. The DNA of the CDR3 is TGCAGTGCTCCCCTTGACACTGAAGCTTTCTTT. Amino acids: CSAPLDTEAFF.

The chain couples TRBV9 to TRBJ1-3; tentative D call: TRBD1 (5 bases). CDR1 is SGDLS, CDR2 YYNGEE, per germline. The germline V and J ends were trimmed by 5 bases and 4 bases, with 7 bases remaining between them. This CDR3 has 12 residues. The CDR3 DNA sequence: TGTGCCAGCAGGGGGCCAGGAAACACCATATATTTT. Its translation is CASRGPGNTIYF.

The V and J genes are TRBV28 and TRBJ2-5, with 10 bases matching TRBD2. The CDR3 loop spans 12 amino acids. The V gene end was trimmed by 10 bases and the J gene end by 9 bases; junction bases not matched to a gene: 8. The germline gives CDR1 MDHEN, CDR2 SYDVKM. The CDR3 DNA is TGTGCCACCCGGACTAGCGGCTGGGCCCAGTACTTC. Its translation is CATRTSGWAQYF.